One and the same sample provided the 2 T cell receptor beta chains below, sequenced in a study of regulatory T cells in long-lasting Graves disease. The time point was: newly diagnosed GD, antithyroid drugs for less than 3 months. Researchers made the TCR library from RNA that was extracted from PBMCs. TCR beta libraries were built with iRepertoire HTBI primers and Arm-PCR of CDR3 regions. TCRdb fed the multiplex PCR reads into MiXCR, producing one record per CDR3 protein. The sample lists hundreds of thousands of distinct CDR3 sequences; roughly 12% were seen once. These data were likewise used in another study, on T cells in Graves' hyperthyroidism and ophthalmopathy.

The sample was peripheral blood mononuclear cells (PBMCs), taken at new diagnosis, from a patient treated with antithyroid drugs. These receptors were collected from a man aged 30-40 years with Graves disease.

This clonotype was seen many times. The rearrangement links TRBV7-2 to TRBJ2-2, with TRBD1 matching 8 bases. Germline CDR1 is SGHTA and CDR2 is FQGNSA. The CDR3 spans 18 residues. Trimming cost V 1 base and J 5 bases; bases outside gene matches: 12. The CDR3 sequence is CASSLGFWGQALTGELFF. The CDR3 DNA sequence: TGTGCCAGCAGCTTAGGTTTTTGGGGACAGGCTTTAACCGGGGAGCTGTTTTTT.

This clonotype was seen ten or more times. The chain is built from TRBV27 and TRBJ2-4; 7 bases agree with TRBD1. V shed 4 bases, J shed 10 bases, and the junction held 7 bases outside the gene matches. This CDR3 has 13 residues. Looked up from germline, CDR1 is MNHEY and CDR2 is SMNVEV (reference sequence). As DNA, the CDR3 is TGTGCCAGCAGTTCCGACAGGGCTGGGATTCAGTACTTC. Protein: CASSSDRAGIQYF.